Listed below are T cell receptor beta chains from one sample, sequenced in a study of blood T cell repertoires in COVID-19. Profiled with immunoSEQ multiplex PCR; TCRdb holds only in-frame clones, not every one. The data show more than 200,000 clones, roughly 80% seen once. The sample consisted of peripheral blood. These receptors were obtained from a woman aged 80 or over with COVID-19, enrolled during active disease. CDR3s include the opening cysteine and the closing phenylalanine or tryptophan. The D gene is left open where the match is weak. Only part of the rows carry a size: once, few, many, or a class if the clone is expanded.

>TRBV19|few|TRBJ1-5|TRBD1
TGTGCCATTGGGGACAGGGATCAGCCCCAGCATTTT
CAIGDRDQPQHF
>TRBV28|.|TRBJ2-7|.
TGTGCCAGCAGTTTAGATGGCTTGGGGACTCACTACGAGCAGTACTTC
CASSLDGLGTHYEQYF
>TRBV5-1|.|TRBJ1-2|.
TGCGCCAGCAGCTTGCCCTCGGAGGGCTACACCTTC
CASSLPSEGYTF
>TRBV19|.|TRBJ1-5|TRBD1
TGTGCCAGTGAAAAAGGGGGCGGCCAGCCCCAGCATTTT
CASEKGGGQPQHF
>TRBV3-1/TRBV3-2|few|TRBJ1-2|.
TGTGCCAGCAGCCAAGAGGGGGCCTATGGCTACACCTTC
CASSQEGAYGYTF
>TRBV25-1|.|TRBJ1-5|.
TGTGCCAGCAGTGATGGGGGGACCGGCAATCAGCCCCAGCATTTT
CASSDGGTGNQPQHF
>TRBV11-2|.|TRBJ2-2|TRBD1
TGTGCCAGCAGCTTAAGAAGGTCGGACAGGGGGTTCCCTTCCGGGGAGCTGTTTTTT
CASSLRRSDRGFPSGELFF
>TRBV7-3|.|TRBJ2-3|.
TGTGCCAGCAGCTTATTGGGCGGGCAGAGCACAGATACGCAGTATTTT
CASSLLGGQSTDTQYF
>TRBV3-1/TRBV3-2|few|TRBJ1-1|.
TGTGCCAGCACGGACAGAAACACTGAAGCTTTCTTT
CASTDRNTEAFF
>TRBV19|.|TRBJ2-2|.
TGTGCCAGTAGTATCCCAGGGGACACCGGGGAGCTGTTTTTT
CASSIPGDTGELFF
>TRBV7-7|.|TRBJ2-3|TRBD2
TGTGCTAGCAGTCGCGGGGGTAGCGCAGATACGCAGTATTTT
CASSRGGSADTQYF
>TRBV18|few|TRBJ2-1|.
TGTGCCAGCTCACGGGACAACTCCTACAATGAGCAGTTCTTC
CASSRDNSYNEQFF
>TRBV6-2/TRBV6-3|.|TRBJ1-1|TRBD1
TGTGCCAGCAGTTACGAGTTCAGGGGGGCGAACACTGAAGCTTTCTTT
CASSYEFRGANTEAFF